This T cell receptor beta chain was profiled in a study of T cells after yellow fever vaccination. Each CDR3 protein gets one entry after TCRdb re-called the 5' RACE reads with MiXCR. The data show 620,000 or so distinct CDR3 sequences, with around an eighth seen just once and more than 12% held by the top ten. Details on this clonotype: Its antigen is as yet unknown.

Study-wide points: Clonotype sharing between CD4 and CD8 compartments was small. Weaker in magnitude, the secondary response showed a faster peak on day 5 versus 15. Contamination by abundant bulk-population clonotypes could be present in FACS-sorted repertoires. Subsequent to the booster, the majority of primary-vaccination clones reappeared (roughly 96% CD4, roughly 90% CD8).

Germline loops: CDR1 DFQATT, CDR2 SNEGSKA (reference sequence). V lost 6 bases and J lost 4, with 10 bases in between. The CDR3 sequence is 12 residues long. The TCR comes from a man aged 25 to 40 who received the YFV17D yellow fever vaccine. Material: PBMCs, obtained on the day of the yellow fever booster vaccination. This rearrangement joins TRBV20-1 to TRBJ1-5; D unresolved. The CDR3 loop is CSAGGRNQPQHF. CDR3 nucleotides: TGCAGTGCGGGAGGACGAAATCAGCCCCAGCATTTT.